Given below is one T cell receptor (beta chain) in context. This clone was observed once. The antigen it recognizes is unknown. No much larger clone is present one base from it, and per-base qualities are unavailable. In Seattle, one collaborating source enrolled patients while the infection was active and tracked those patients longitudinally over the course of disease. Whole blood was collected in K2EDTA tubes by collaborating institutions according to the institutions' own protocols. For TCRbeta analysis, collaborators shipped samples as frozen whole blood, isolated PBMCs, or DNA extracted from either of those sample types. This sample was included in a study of blood T cell repertoires in COVID-19 (TCRdb year 2020). Describing the broader study: Collaborator samples came from the United States, Italy and Spain and covered acute and convalescent phases of COVID-19. The repertoires were released in a freely available public database intended as a resource for research on the immune response to SARS-CoV-2. The sample metadata nearly always contained a de-identified subject ID, COVID-19 status, age in years and sex. The material from the prospective study consisted of cDNA or gDNA derived from T cells, B-cell-depleted T cells, or PBMCs. The dataset comprised deeply sampled blood TCRbeta repertoires from subjects exposed to, actively infected with, or recovered from COVID-19. Where available, HLA class I and class II types were taken from metadata supplied by the sample provider and were not determined by assay-based typing. The samples were drawn from the first 160 participants of the ongoing ImmuneRACE study and from 950 to 1,500 subjects provided by 6 global collaborators.

Points the paper makes about the study in general: The quantity of clinical and demographic metadata differed by source and by participant and was supplied without curation.

The CDR3 sequence holds 15 residues, the cysteine and phenylalanine included. Only the CDR3 DNA stays, 45 bases, in frame from base 1. V sheds 4 bases and J sheds 1 base, leaving 12 bases between their ends. The germline V gene specifies SGDLS as CDR1 and YYNGEE as CDR2. TCRbeta CDR3 regions were amplified from genomic DNA by means of the immunoSEQ Assay, a bias-controlled multiplex PCR. The paper's processing steps were these. The number of nucleated cells in each sample was estimated from the amplification of reference gene primers within the assay. To quantify the absolute abundance of each unique TCRbeta CDR3 rearrangement, sequence reads were collapsed and filtered. For each sample, productive Simpson clonality was calculated as the square root of Simpson's diversity index across productive rearrangements. As stored in TCRdb, this immuneACCESS dataset retains in-frame rearrangements with V and J assigned. A fraction of the clones does not appear; measured against another copy, unresolved V genes explain less than half of the discrepancy, and the remainder lacks a known reason. V and J calls and clone size are given by that table; D and trimming were obtained from the DNA. This sample has approximately 200,000 clones in its table, and about 85% of those were observed once. The ten largest clonotypes hold over 9.5% of the sample.

This TCR was recovered from a woman aged 80 or over with COVID-19, enrolled during active disease. The rearrangement joined TRBV9 to TRBJ1-3, with the identity of the D gene unclear. Sequencing was done on a sample of peripheral blood. The nucleotides read TGTGCCAGCAGCCAAGCGATCTATTCTGGAAACACCATATATTTT. Translated, it reads CASSQAIYSGNTIYF.